The 31 T cell receptor beta chains below were found in one sample sequenced in a study of T-cell reconstitution after alpha-beta-depleted transplantation in children. Unique molecular identifiers were incorporated into the prepared TCRbeta library. TCRdb re-derived calls from the PCR reads in MiXCR, one entry per CDR3 protein. The data contain 600,000 to 700,000 distinct CDR3 sequences, 16% of them seen just once; the ten biggest clones take up approximately 1%. The sample in question was PBMCs from the stem cell graft donor, obtained from the stem cell graft. These receptors were taken from a human donor who donated a stem cell graft to a child with acute myeloid leukemia.

The chain has TRBV11-1 and TRBJ2-1, with 13 bases matching TRBD2. V lost 5 bases and J lost 6; bases outside the gene matches: 13. The CDR3 is 18 residues long. Germline loops: CDR1 SGHAT, CDR2 FQDESV (reference sequence). CDR3 amino acids: CASSQTSGGAEGGNEQFF. The DNA of the CDR3 is TGTGCCAGCAGCCAAACTAGCGGGGGGGCCGAAGGAGGCAATGAGCAGTTCTTC.

The rearrangement links TRBV7-2 to TRBJ2-3; TRBD1 agrees at 7 bases. CDR3 length: 17 residues. J was trimmed by 1 base and V by 2 bases; bases with no gene match: 9. Germline lookup yields CDR1 SGHTA and CDR2 FQGNSA. CDR3 protein: CASSLRNRGRGTDTQYF. The CDR3 bases are TGTGCCAGCAGCTTAAGAAATAGGGGGCGCGGCACAGATACGCAGTATTTT.

This clonotype was seen a few times. The V and J genes are TRBV7-2 and TRBJ1-4, with a weak D call TRBD1 (5 bases). The germline CDR1 and CDR2 sequences are SGHTA and FQGNSA. Trimming took off 2 bases at V and 3 bases at J, with 13 bases between the two ends. This CDR3 contains 16 residues. CDR3 protein: CASSLNGGGANEKLFF. In nucleotides, the CDR3 is TGTGCCAGCAGCTTAAACGGGGGGGGGGCTAATGAAAAACTGTTTTTT.

The genes are TRBV19 and TRBJ1-1; D may be TRBD1 (5 bases). V was cut by 3 bases and J by 0 bases, with 8 bases left in between. From germline, CDR1 is LNHDA and CDR2 SQIVND (reference sequence). The CDR3 is made up of 14 amino acids. The CDR3 region has the DNA TGTGCCAGTAGTATCGACAGCTTGAACACTGAAGCTTTCTTT. It translates to CASSIDSLNTEAFF.

This clonotype was counted ten times or more. The rearrangement joins TRBV7-2 to TRBJ2-5, with D possibly TRBD1 on 5 matching bases. The V gene lost 4 bases and the J gene lost 4 bases, with 13 bases spanning the gap. The CDR3 length is 14 residues. The V gene's germline CDR1 is SGHTA and CDR2 FQGNSA. The CDR3 here is CASSSSPRGETQYF. CDR3 DNA: TGTGCCAGCAGCTCGTCTCCTAGGGGAGAGACCCAGTACTTC.

At least ten counts were recorded for this clonotype. This chain uses TRBV20-1 with TRBJ2-1, with 8 positions matching TRBD1. V shed 2 bases and J 8 bases; nucleotides not matched to a gene: 8. This CDR3 is built from 14 residues. Germline loops: CDR1 DFQATT, CDR2 SNEGSKA (reference sequence). CDR3: CSARSGQGRDEQFF. The CDR3 DNA follows: TGCAGTGCTAGATCCGGACAGGGTAGAGATGAGCAGTTCTTC.

The table lists this clonotype with many counts. Relative to the germline gene, one junction end is altered; a read error may explain this. The chain uses TRBV12-3 or TRBV12-4 and TRBJ1-2; tentatively, D is TRBD1 (5 bases). The CDR3 is 11 amino acids. The CDR3 region has the DNA TGTGCCAGCAGCTTAGGGGTTGGCTACACCTTC. Translation gives CASSLGVGYTF.

The chain employs TRBV10-2 and TRBJ2-3; possible D gene TRBD2, 7 bases. Germline CDR1 is WSHSY and CDR2 is SAAADI. The V end was cut by 5 bases, the J end by 2 bases, with 14 bases between. The CDR3 consists of 15 residues. CDR3 amino acids: CASSRLGGDTDTQYF. The CDR3 bases are TGCGCCAGCAGTCGCCTAGGGGGGGACACAGATACGCAGTATTTT.

In its sample, this clonotype was seen many times. The chain links TRBV7-2 to TRBJ2-5; D gene unclear. The ends were cut back, 5 bases at V and 5 bases at J, with 9 bases in the middle. The CDR3 is 12 residues long. Germline loops: CDR1 SGHTA, CDR2 FQGNSA. CDR3 DNA: TGTGCCAGCAGCATGAGAGGCGAGACCCAGTACTTC. Residues: CASSMRGETQYF.

This clonotype has a count of ten or more. The rearrangement joins TRBV10-3 to TRBJ1-2; D gene ambiguous. The CDR3 runs to 10 residues. The germline V and J ends were trimmed by 2 bases and 8 bases, with 3 bases remaining between them. The germline V gene has CDR1 ENHRY and CDR2 SYGVKD. The CDR3 DNA is TGTGCCATCAGTGAGAGAGGCTACACCTTC. It encodes CAISERGYTF.

In its sample, this clonotype was seen many times. The V and J genes are TRBV12-3 or TRBV12-4 and TRBJ1-1; 7 nucleotides agree with TRBD1. The junction had 8 bases not matched to a gene; V was cut back by 10 bases and J by 6 bases. There are 12 residues in the CDR3. CDR3 protein: CAITQGFAEAFF. In DNA, the CDR3 is TGTGCCATTACACAGGGGTTCGCTGAAGCTTTCTTT.

This clonotype has ten or more counts. The V and J genes are TRBV12-3 or TRBV12-4 and TRBJ1-5; unclear D gene. The CDR3 contains 13 residues. Between the trimmed V and J ends, which lost 6 bases and 7 bases, there was a span of 13 bases. CDR3 bases: TGTGCCAGCAGCTTCGGCAGGAACCAGCCCCAGCATTTT. Its translation: CASSFGRNQPQHF.

The chain employs TRBV7-2 and TRBJ2-1; no firm D call. Germline assignment: CDR1 SGHTA and CDR2 FQGNSA. The CDR3 is made up of 13 amino acids. The V end lost 1 base, the J end lost 6 bases, and 7 bases lay between the germline ends. CDR3: CASSLEPFNEQFF. CDR3 nucleotides: TGTGCCAGCAGCTTAGAACCCTTCAATGAGCAGTTCTTC.

This clonotype came up many times. The chain is built from TRBV20-1 and TRBJ2-5; 13 positions agree with TRBD2. CDR1 is DFQATT and CDR2 is SNEGSKA in the germline V gene (reference sequence). J lost 2 bases, V lost 3 bases, and 12 bases had no gene match. The CDR3 has 18 amino acids. In DNA, the CDR3 is TGCAGTGCTAGCAGACCCCGAGGACTAGCGGGGGTACAAGAGACCCAGTACTTC. Translated: CSASRPRGLAGVQETQYF.

This clonotype has at least ten counts. The genes are TRBV29-1 and TRBJ2-3, with D perhaps assigned TRBD1 or TRBD2 (5 bases each). Germline CDR1 SQVTM, CDR2 ANQGSEA. There are 14 residues in the CDR3. Deletions cut 4 bases from V and 3 bases from J, with 14 bases between. The CDR3: CSVVGRGVTDTQYF. In DNA form, the CDR3 reads TGCAGCGTTGTGGGCAGAGGGGTTACAGATACGCAGTATTTT.

This clonotype was picked up many times. The chain has TRBV12-3 or TRBV12-4 and TRBJ2-7, with D tentatively TRBD2 (6 bases). The germline V and J ends were trimmed by 3 bases and 4 bases, with 19 bases remaining between them. The CDR3 loop spans 16 amino acids. CDR3 region: CASSFIGTREKYEQYF. The DNA for the CDR3 is TGTGCCAGCAGTTTCATCGGGACCCGGGAGAAATACGAGCAGTACTTC.

V is TRBV7-9 and J is TRBJ2-5; 8 nucleotides line up with TRBD1. The V segment lost 5 bases and the J segment 4 bases; nucleotides outside the gene matches: 9. CDR3 length: 15 residues. Per the germline V gene, CDR1 is SEHNR and CDR2 is FQNEAQ (reference sequence). CDR3 amino acids: CASSGQGGIVETQYF. CDR3 coding DNA: TGTGCCAGCAGCGGACAGGGCGGGATAGTAGAGACCCAGTACTTC.

This chain joins TRBV3-1 and TRBJ2-3, with 8 bases matching TRBD1. Germline loops: CDR1 LGHDT, CDR2 YNNKEL (reference sequence). The V and J ends lost 1 base and 5 bases, in that order; junction bases with no gene match: 17. The CDR3 is 19 residues long. The CDR3 DNA reads TGTGCCAGCAGCCAAGTGACCCCATCCTTGACAGGGGTAGGAGATACGCAGTATTTT. Its protein product is CASSQVTPSLTGVGDTQYF.

V usage is TRBV5-6 and J usage is TRBJ1-1; maybe TRBD1 (6 bases). Germline CDR1 and CDR2: SGHDT and YYEEEE. The V end lost 4 bases, the J end lost 0 bases, and 19 bases lay between the germline ends. The CDR3 loop spans 17 amino acids. The CDR3, as DNA: TGTGCCAGCAGCCGGGGGGGGCGGGTGTCAATGAACACTGAAGCTTTCTTT. Its protein is CASSRGGRVSMNTEAFF.

This clonotype came up many times. The CDR3, as DNA: TGTGCCAGCAGCCCTCGTACAGGGGGCAATCAGCCCCAGCATTTT. Amino acids: CASSPRTGGNQPQHF. The J gene is TRBJ1-5, the V gene TRBV7-2; 7 nucleotides agree with TRBD1. The CDR3 runs to 15 residues. The V segment lost 5 bases and the J segment 2 bases; nucleotides outside the gene matches: 6. In germline, CDR1 is SGHTA, CDR2 FQGNSA. Based on the CDR3 plus reference TRBV7-2 and TRBJ1-5, the full variable domain is GAGVSQSPSNKVTEKGKDVELRCDPISGHTALYWYRQSLGQGLEFLIYFQGNSAPDKSGLPSDRFSAERTGGSVSTLTIQRTQQEDSAVYLCASSPRTGGNQPQHFGDGTRLSIL.

The chain uses TRBV7-9 and TRBJ1-6, with no clear D. V dropped 5 bases and J dropped 10 bases, with 18 bases sitting between them. The CDR3 covers 15 residues. Germline CDR1 reads SEHNR; CDR2 reads FQNEAQ (reference sequence). For the CDR3, the DNA is TGTGCCAGCAGCCCCCCCGGACCAGATGGGTCACCCCTCCACTTT. Encoded protein: CASSPPGPDGSPLHF.

The rearrangement uses TRBV20-1 and TRBJ2-7, with D hard to call. The CDR3 spans 13 residues. V lost 5 bases and J 0 bases, leaving 11 bases between the germline ends. The germline gives CDR1 DFQATT, CDR2 SNEGSKA (reference sequence). The CDR3 region is CSARYFSSYEQYF. The CDR3 nucleotides read TGCAGTGCTCGGTACTTTAGCTCCTACGAGCAGTACTTC.

The V gene is TRBV24-1, the J gene TRBJ2-3; 7 bases are a match to TRBD1. Trimming removed 3 bases from V and 10 bases from J; junction bases left unmatched: 3. The germline CDR1 and CDR2 sequences are KGHDR and SFDVKD. This CDR3 is 12 amino acids long. The CDR3 sequence is CATSDKGGSQYF. The CDR3 region has the DNA TGTGCCACCAGTGATAAAGGGGGCTCGCAGTATTTT.

This chain joins TRBV6-2 or TRBV6-3 and TRBJ2-1; TRBD2 agrees at 9 bases. Per the germline V gene, CDR1 is MNHEY and CDR2 is SVGEGT. Trimming cost V 6 bases and J 8 bases; bases outside gene matches: 11. The CDR3 is 15 amino acids. The DNA for the CDR3 is TGTGCCAGCAGGGCCTCAGCGGGGGGCCTCGATGAGCAGTTCTTC. It is translated as CASRASAGGLDEQFF.

This clonotype was picked up many times. The chain carries TRBV20-1 and TRBJ2-7; D gene ambiguous. V shed 5 bases and J shed 2 bases, with 16 bases lying between them. Germline CDR1 reads DFQATT; CDR2 reads SNEGSKA (reference sequence). CDR3 length equals 14 residues. The CDR3 coding sequence is TGCAGTGCTCCACCGCGAGGCACCGCCTACGAGCAGTACTTC. Protein: CSAPPRGTAYEQYF.

This clonotype was found a few times. The V and J genes are TRBV7-2 and TRBJ2-3; 8 positions match TRBD2. Germline CDR1 SGHTA, CDR2 FQGNSA. This CDR3 spans 13 amino acids. With 2 bases clipped from V and 7 bases from J, the junction kept 2 bases outside the gene matches. CDR3 protein: CASSLPGGYTQYF. Here the CDR3 DNA reads TGTGCCAGCAGCTTACCGGGGGGGTATACGCAGTATTTT.

This rearrangement joins TRBV20-1 to TRBJ2-3, with 7 bases that match TRBD2. This CDR3 is 16 amino acids long. Germline-derived CDR1 and CDR2 are DFQATT and SNEGSKA (reference sequence). The V segment lost 0 bases and the J segment 6 bases; nucleotides outside the gene matches: 12. CDR3 residues: CSARDSLAGDPDTQYF. The CDR3 coding sequence is TGCAGTGCTAGAGATTCCCTTGCGGGGGATCCGGATACGCAGTATTTT.

The genes are TRBV12-3 or TRBV12-4 and TRBJ1-4; D remains ambiguous. The CDR3 contains 14 residues. Trimming left V 3 bases short and J 8 bases short, with 13 bases between. The CDR3 DNA is TGTGCCAGCAGTTTCGCCGGCCCAGACGAAAAACTGTTTTTT. Its translation: CASSFAGPDEKLFF.

In the case of this clonotype: Relative to the germline gene, one junction end is altered; a read error may explain this. The chain is built from TRBV4-2 and TRBJ1-5; D uncertain. Germline CDR1 is LGHNA and CDR2 is YNFKEQ. The CDR3 totals 14 residues. DNA for the CDR3: TGTGCCAGCAGCCAAGGGACGGATTATCAGCCCCACCATTTT. Translating it yields CASSQGTDYQPHHF.

This chain uses TRBV5-4 with TRBJ1-3; 7 nucleotides align to TRBD1. The CDR3 consists of 19 residues. Per the germline V gene, CDR1 is SGHNT and CDR2 is YYREEE (reference sequence). V gave up 0 bases and J gave up 3 bases; unmatched junction bases: 15. CDR3 DNA: TGTGCCAGCAGCTTGGAAAGGACAGGAAATGCTCGAGTTGGAAACACCATATATTTT. Amino acids: CASSLERTGNARVGNTIYF.

This clonotype was seen at least ten times. This rearrangement joins TRBV29-1 to TRBJ2-3; D perhaps matches TRBD2 (6 bases). V lost 8 bases and J 2 bases, leaving 17 bases between the germline ends. The CDR3 has 14 amino acids. Germline values: CDR1 SQVTM, CDR2 ANQGSEA. CDR3 sequence reads: CSTHLAQITDTQYF. The CDR3 DNA reads TGCAGCACTCACCTAGCGCAAATCACAGATACGCAGTATTTT.